This T cell receptor beta chain was profiled in a study of blood T cells in healthy people across ages (dated by TCRdb to about 2015). Background on the whole study: In model experiments, template switching captured about one uniquely barcoded TCR beta cDNA molecule for every two T cells. To track age-related changes in TCR beta repertoire diversity, the study relied on deep sequencing normalized with unique cDNA molecular identifiers. The donors were divided into four age groups: young (average around 15 years), middle-aged (under 40), aged (approximately 62) and long-lived (nearly 85). To avoid experimental bias, donors of different ages were spread randomly across the sequencing lanes. For two donors (one aged 18 to 29 and one aged 80 or older), the study analyzed two additional independent replicas of 1 million unique cDNA reads from the same blood draw.

Findings and caveats that apply to the study as a whole: Compared with the aged group, the long-lived group had more naive CD4+ T cells, fewer expanded clones and increased TCR diversity, suggesting age selection. Because the CMV infection status of the donors was unknown, age-related changes in expanded clonotypes may potentially have been confounded. As age increased, observed TCR beta diversity per million T cells dropped in a roughly linear way, and a significant reduction was already evident by age 40. Conclusive comparison of naive and antigen-experienced compartments was prevented by the profiling of bulk unsorted PBMCs. The percentage of naive T cells measured by flow cytometry correlated strongly with observed TCR beta diversity. Estimates of total diversity from one million sequenced T cells were regarded as lower bounds and underestimates.

Systemically healthy Caucasian individuals from Russia, approximately 39 in total and aged about 6 to 95 years, were included as donors. Around 9.9 milliliters of peripheral blood were collected from each donor into EDTA-treated Vacutainer tubes. PBMCs were isolated by Ficoll-Paque density-gradient centrifugation, with at least 7 million obtained per sample. Trizol reagent was used to extract total RNA from the PBMCs, yielding at least 6 micrograms per sample. The percentages of naive CD45RAhigh/CD27high T cells were determined by flow cytometry on a PBMC aliquot from every donor. From its cysteine to its phenylalanine, the CDR3 spans 15 amino acids. Only the CDR3 DNA stays, 45 bases, in frame from base 1. CDR1 and CDR2, looked up from the germline V gene (reference sequence), are DFQATT and SNEGSKA. V lost 6 bases and J lost 0 bases; the stretch between them is 18 bases long. The sample holds one count of this clonotype. What this receptor recognizes is not known. Per-nucleotide qualities are absent, and no much larger clonotype sits a single base away.

The library was built by means of 5' RACE. Sequenced using an Illumina HiSeq 2500. A second PCR of about 6 to 11 cycles was performed with a sample-barcoded 5' primer and a J-beta primer mix. Each TCR beta cDNA molecule received a unique molecular identifier from a template-switch 5' adaptor carrying 12 random nucleotides. Each sample yielded at least 3 million CDR3-containing paired-end reads. The Mint cDNA synthesis kit, primed by a TRBC-specific oligonucleotide, was used to synthesize first-strand cDNA from all RNA. Following uracil-DNA glycosylase treatment, all cDNA underwent a first 18-cycle PCR with the universal primers M1SS and BC2_uni_R. Per the authors' processing: For normalization, 1 million high-quality reads were randomly selected from each sample, with every read carrying a distinct molecular identifier. Reads sharing molecular identifiers were discarded rather than binned into consensus sequences. MiTCR, run with a Q25 quality threshold and the strictest error-elimination algorithm, handled CDR3 identification, clonotype clustering and error correction. A nonparametric unseen species model with Euler transformation was used to estimate lower-bound total TCR beta diversity. Through fastp at Q25 and MiXCR, TCRdb rebuilt clones from the public reads, retaining in-frame beta chains. Each entry merges the rows of one CDR3 protein and shows their most common DNA and genes. It is TCRdb's table, rather than the study itself, that gives the V and J calls and clone size. This sample is represented by 1.4 million to 1.5 million distinct CDR3 sequences; 42% of them were singletons. 7.9% of the sample is held by the ten biggest clonotypes.

The chain is assembled from TRBV20-1 and TRBJ2-7, with the D gene not clear enough to name. The TCR originated in a woman younger than 30 in good health. Sequenced: blood. The nucleotide sequence is given as TGCAGTGCGCGCGACGTTACGGTGCTCTCCTACGAGCAGTACTTC. Its amino acids are CSARDVTVLSYEQYF.